There are a few counts of the clone carrying this TCR beta chain. These data come from a study of OX40 agonist ivuxolimab in advanced cancers. TCRdb keeps only in-frame clones here, not all; method: immunoSEQ multiplex PCR. Of 70,000 to 95,000 clones in the sample, around 90% were seen once. Trimming took 5 bases from V and 6 from J, leaving 16 bases between them. The germline CDR1 and CDR2 sequences are MDHEN and SYDVKM. This CDR3 spans 14 amino acids. This sequence originates from an adult with an advanced solid tumor such as melanoma, head and neck, liver or kidney cancer. This chain connects TRBV28 to TRBJ1-2; D is perhaps TRBD1 (6 bases). Material: CD4+ or CD8+ T cells sorted from blood, obtained in a trial of the OX40 agonist ivuxolimab. CDR3 DNA: TGTGCCAGCAGTATCCCAGGGGATATAGATGGCTACACCTTC. Translated, it gives CASSIPGDIDGYTF.